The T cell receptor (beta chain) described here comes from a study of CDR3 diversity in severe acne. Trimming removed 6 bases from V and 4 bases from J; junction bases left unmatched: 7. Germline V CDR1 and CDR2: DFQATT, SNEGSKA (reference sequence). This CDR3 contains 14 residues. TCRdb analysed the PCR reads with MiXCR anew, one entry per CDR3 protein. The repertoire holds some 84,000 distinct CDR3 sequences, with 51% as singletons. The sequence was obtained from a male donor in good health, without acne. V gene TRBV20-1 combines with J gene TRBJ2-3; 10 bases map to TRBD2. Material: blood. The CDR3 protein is CSARSGRAPDTQYF. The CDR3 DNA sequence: TGCAGTGCCAGAAGCGGGAGGGCCCCAGATACGCAGTATTTT.